A selection of T cell receptor beta chains follows, all from one sample in a study of beta chain features in type 1 diabetes. Here immunoSEQ multiplex PCR was the method, and the copy in TCRdb shows in-frame clones only, minus some. The data show hundreds of thousands of clones, with around 15% seen just once and just under 0.04% held by the top ten. Sequencing was performed on naive CD4+ T cells from blood. All receptors derive from a young man with type 1 diabetes. CDR3s include the opening cysteine and the closing phenylalanine or tryptophan. D genes are given only for firm matches. Expanded clones get a size class; other rows say once, few or many, or leave the size out.

v_call,cdr3_length,clone_size,d_call,j_call,cdr3_aa,cdr3_nt
TRBV29-1,14,few,TRBD1,TRBJ1-1,CSVRGGAWRTEAFF,TGCAGCGTTCGAGGGGGCGCGTGGAGAACTGAAGCTTTCTTT
TRBV7-2,16,few,.,TRBJ2-7,CASSLKDSNLFYEQYF,TGTGCCAGCAGCTTAAAAGACAGCAATTTATTCTACGAGCAGTACTTC
TRBV11-2,14,once,TRBD1,TRBJ2-7,CASSSDRVSYEQYF,TGTGCCAGCAGCTCTGACAGGGTTTCCTACGAGCAGTACTTC
TRBV4-2,17,few,.,TRBJ2-2,CASSQHAGTRGTGELFF,TGTGCCAGCAGCCAGCACGCCGGGACCAGGGGCACCGGGGAGCTGTTTTTT
TRBV7-2,15,.,.,TRBJ2-3,CASSRGPLYTDTQYF,TGTGCCAGCAGCCGGGGACCGTTATACACAGATACGCAGTATTTT
TRBV5-4,15,.,.,TRBJ1-4,CASRGKGDEGEKLFF,TGTGCCAGCAGAGGAAAGGGAGATGAAGGAGAAAAACTGTTTTTT
TRBV30,11,.,.,TRBJ1-2,CAWSPLDRYTF,TGTGCCTGGAGTCCGTTGGACCGCTACACCTTC
TRBV30,19,.,TRBD1,TRBJ2-7,CAWRAEDTGGLVLRYEQYF,TGTGCCTGGAGGGCCGAGGACACAGGGGGCTTAGTATTGCGGTACGAGCAGTACTTC
TRBV18,12,.,.,TRBJ2-3,CASSPFTDTQYF,TGTGCCAGCTCACCCTTCACAGATACGCAGTATTTT
TRBV27,13,few,.,TRBJ1-1,CASKRVADTEAFF,TGTGCCAGCAAAAGGGTAGCGGACACTGAAGCTTTCTTT
TRBV18,14,.,.,TRBJ1-2,CASSLAQGVEGYTF,TGTGCCAGCTCACTCGCGCAGGGAGTCGAAGGCTACACCTTC
TRBV7-9,15,.,.,TRBJ1-2,CASSAWDRFDYGYTF,TGTGCCAGCAGCGCCTGGGACCGGTTCGACTATGGCTACACCTTC
TRBV9,11,.,.,TRBJ1-2,CASSVGNGYTF,TGTGCCAGCAGCGTTGGGAATGGCTACACCTTC
TRBV11-1,15,few,.,TRBJ2-3,CASIPWATSTDTQYF,TGTGCCAGCATCCCCTGGGCTACTAGCACAGATACGCAGTATTTT
TRBV5-4,17,.,.,TRBJ2-2,CASSSGSEDANTGELFF,TGTGCCAGCAGCTCCGGCAGTGAGGACGCCAACACCGGGGAGCTGTTTTTT
TRBV28,11,.,.,TRBJ2-7,CATELENEQYF,TGTGCCACCGAATTAGAGAACGAGCAGTACTTC
TRBV5-1,14,.,.,TRBJ2-1,CASSLVAGVNEQFF,TGCGCCAGCAGCTTGGTTGCCGGGGTCAATGAGCAGTTCTTC
TRBV30,13,.,.,TRBJ2-5,CAWGRGGRETQYF,TGTGCCTGGGGACGTGGGGGTCGAGAGACCCAGTACTTC
TRBV7-9,10,.,.,TRBJ2-1,CAFNNNEQFF,TGTGCCTTTAACAACAATGAGCAGTTCTTC
TRBV2,14,.,TRBD1,TRBJ1-5,CASSGTGGSQPQHF,TGTGCCAGCAGCGGGACAGGGGGGAGTCAGCCCCAGCATTTT
TRBV28,16,few,TRBD1,TRBJ2-5,CASSLLTGGRVETQYF,TGTGCCAGCAGTCTCCTGACAGGGGGAAGAGTAGAGACCCAGTACTTC
TRBV4-2,15,few,.,TRBJ2-3,CASSQAGRGADTQYF,TGTGCCAGCAGCCAGGCCGGGCGGGGCGCAGATACGCAGTATTTT
TRBV7-9,15,few,.,TRBJ2-4,CASSGGAMMGNIQYF,TGTGCCAGCAGCGGAGGGGCGATGATGGGAAACATTCAGTACTTC
TRBV6-6,16,.,TRBD1,TRBJ2-3,CASTPLQGRSTDTQYF,TGTGCCAGCACCCCGTTACAGGGGAGAAGCACAGATACGCAGTATTTT
TRBV2,14,.,.,TRBJ1-5,CASSEAPSWGPQHF,TGTGCCAGCAGTGAAGCCCCCTCCTGGGGGCCCCAGCATTTT
TRBV5-1,15,.,.,TRBJ2-5,CASSLESSAQETQYF,TGCGCCAGCAGCTTGGAGTCTAGCGCCCAAGAGACCCAGTACTTC
TRBV9,14,.,TRBD1,TRBJ2-1,CASSPGQGWNEQFF,TGTGCCAGCAGTCCCGGACAGGGCTGGAATGAGCAGTTCTTC
TRBV2,13,few,TRBD1,TRBJ2-7,CASNTGGPYEQYF,TGTGCCAGCAACACAGGGGGTCCCTACGAGCAGTACTTC
TRBV7-2,12,few,.,TRBJ2-3,CASSSRKDTQYF,TGTGCCAGCAGCTCTCGGAAGGATACGCAGTATTTT
TRBV30,12,few,.,TRBJ1-1,CAWSVQEVEAFF,TGTGCCTGGAGTGTACAAGAGGTGGAAGCTTTCTTT
TRBV14,15,few,TRBD2,TRBJ2-1,CASSGGFGSYNEQFF,TGTGCCAGCTCCGGGGGGTTCGGGTCCTACAATGAGCAGTTCTTC
TRBV9,14,.,TRBD2,TRBJ2-5,CASSLTSGQETQYF,TGTGCCAGCAGCCTTACTAGCGGGCAAGAGACCCAGTACTTC
TRBV30,13,.,.,TRBJ2-5,CAWSRIFQETQYF,TGTGCCTGGAGTCGAATATTCCAAGAGACCCAGTACTTC
TRBV11-2,16,few,TRBD2,TRBJ2-2,CASSLVGTSSTGELFF,TGTGCCAGCAGCTTAGTAGGGACTAGTAGCACCGGGGAGCTGTTTTTT
TRBV6-5,14,.,.,TRBJ1-4,CASSEGSLGGKLFF,TGTGCCAGCAGCGAGGGGAGTCTCGGGGGAAAACTGTTTTTT
TRBV9,16,.,TRBD2,TRBJ2-1,CASSALLTSGRGEQFF,TGTGCCAGCAGCGCCCTCTTGACTAGCGGGAGAGGCGAGCAGTTCTTC
TRBV7-2,15,few,TRBD2,TRBJ2-3,CASSPGLAGADTQYF,TGTGCCAGCAGCCCCGGACTAGCGGGAGCAGATACGCAGTATTTT
TRBV11-2,15,few,.,TRBJ2-7,CASSFKRAGTYEQYF,TGTGCCAGCAGCTTTAAGCGGGCGGGGACCTACGAGCAGTACTTC
TRBV30,14,.,TRBD2,TRBJ2-1,CAWSPLERGLAEFF,TGTGCCTGGAGTCCCTTGGAGCGGGGACTAGCGGAGTTCTTC
TRBV7-2,13,.,.,TRBJ2-4,CASSLSREGLKYF,TGTGCCAGCAGCTTAAGCAGGGAAGGGTTGAAGTACTTC
TRBV14,14,.,.,TRBJ2-6,CASSQGLGANVLTF,TGTGCCAGCAGCCAAGGTCTCGGGGCCAACGTCCTGACTTTC
TRBV7-9,12,.,TRBD2,TRBJ2-1,CASSETSGEQFF,TGTGCCAGCAGCGAAACTAGCGGAGAGCAGTTCTTC
TRBV29-1,12,few,TRBD1,TRBJ1-2,CSVGQGWGGYTF,TGCAGCGTCGGACAGGGCTGGGGAGGCTACACCTTC
TRBV2,11,once,.,TRBJ1-1,CASNRGNEAFF,TGTGCCAGCAACCGGGGGAACGAAGCTTTCTTT
TRBV10-3,18,.,.,TRBJ2-7,CAISDLERLAKMGYEQYF,TGTGCCATCAGTGATCTGGAGAGGCTAGCGAAGATGGGCTACGAGCAGTACTTC
TRBV29-1,15,.,TRBD2,TRBJ2-4,CSAAASGGTKNIQYF,TGCAGCGCTGCGGCTAGCGGGGGAACCAAAAACATTCAGTACTTC
TRBV7-9,13,few,.,TRBJ1-5,CASSHRGNQPQHF,TGTGCCAGCAGCCACAGGGGCAATCAGCCCCAGCATTTT
TRBV11-2,14,.,.,TRBJ2-1,CASTSMGYYNEQFF,TGTGCCAGCACCTCGATGGGATACTACAATGAGCAGTTCTTC
TRBV14,16,.,.,TRBJ2-5,CASSQEWTSHQETQYF,TGTGCCAGCAGCCAAGAGTGGACTTCTCACCAAGAGACCCAGTACTTC